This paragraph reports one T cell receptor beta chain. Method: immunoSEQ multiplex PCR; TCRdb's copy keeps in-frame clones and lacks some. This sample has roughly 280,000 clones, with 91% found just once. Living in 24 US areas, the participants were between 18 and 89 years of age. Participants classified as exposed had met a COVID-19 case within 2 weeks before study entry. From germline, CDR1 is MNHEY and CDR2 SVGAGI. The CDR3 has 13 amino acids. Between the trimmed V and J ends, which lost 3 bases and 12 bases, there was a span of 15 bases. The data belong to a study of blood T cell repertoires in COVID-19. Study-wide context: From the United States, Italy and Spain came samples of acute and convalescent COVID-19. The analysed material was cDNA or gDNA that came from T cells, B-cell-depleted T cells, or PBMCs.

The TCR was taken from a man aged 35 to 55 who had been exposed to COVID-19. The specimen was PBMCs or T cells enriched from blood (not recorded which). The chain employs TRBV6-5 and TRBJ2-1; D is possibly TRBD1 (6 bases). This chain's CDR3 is CASSYSGMTGQFF. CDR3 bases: TGTGCCAGCAGTTATTCAGGGATGACAGGGCAGTTCTTC.